These 4 T cell receptor beta chains originate from one sample sequenced in a study of human T cells and chemical hapten exposure. TCRdb re-called the RACE reads through MiXCR, storing one row per CDR3 protein. The table shows roughly 88,000 distinct CDR3 sequences, with 8% to 10% occurring only once. Time point described: pre-sensitization, week 0. Treatment of the sample: therapeutic diphenylcyclopropenone sensitization with weekly scalp DPC. The material was whole blood, obtained in connection with sensitization to the hapten diphenylcyclopropenone (DPC). The receptors were gathered from a woman in her thirties or forties with alopecia areata. Some clones in this sample may be carry-over from other donors' samples.

With regard to this clonotype: This may stem from a read error, because a much larger clone lies one nucleotide away. The chain carries TRBV5-1 and TRBJ1-1, with D maybe TRBD1 (6 bases). The CDR3 is 15 amino acids. In germline, CDR1 is SGHRS, CDR2 YFSETQ. DNA of the CDR3: TGCGCCAGCAGCCTACCGACAGGCATGAACTCTGAAGCTTTCTTT. Protein sequence: CASSLPTGMNSEAFF. The full variable domain, completed using reference TRBV5-1 and TRBJ1-1, is KAGVTQTPRYLIKTRGQQVTLSCSPISGHRSVSWYQQTPGQGLQFLFEYFSETQRNKGNFPGRFSGRQFSNSRSEMNVSTLELGDSALYLCASSLPTGMNSEAFFGQGTRLTVV.

This clonotype was seen a handful of times. This chain joins TRBV3-1 and TRBJ1-5, with D possibly TRBD1 on 5 matching bases. Germline lookup yields CDR1 LGHDT and CDR2 YNNKEL (reference sequence). Trimming removed 6 bases from V and 3 bases from J, with 15 bases in between. CDR3 length: 15 amino acids. The CDR3 sequence is CASSFKPGPNQPQHF. Written as DNA, the CDR3 is TGTGCCAGCAGTTTCAAACCGGGACCCAATCAGCCCCAGCATTTT.

This clonotype is medium-sized within its sample. The chain has TRBV29-1 and TRBJ1-3; TRBD1 aligns across 7 bases. The CDR3 covers 17 residues. V gave up 2 bases and J gave up 2 bases; unmatched junction bases: 12. Germline V gives CDR1 SQVTM, CDR2 ANQGSEA. CDR3 amino acids: CSVESESTGEAGNTIYF. DNA of the CDR3: TGCAGCGTTGAATCTGAGTCCACAGGGGAAGCTGGAAACACCATATATTTT.

CDR3 residues: CASSSGEGTEAFF. Here the CDR3 DNA reads TGTGCCAGCAGTTCTGGGGAGGGGACTGAAGCTTTCTTT. The chain uses TRBV6-2 or TRBV6-3 and TRBJ1-1; a possible D gene is TRBD1 (5 bases). Deletions cut 4 bases from V and 5 bases from J, with 11 bases between. Germline CDR1 and CDR2: MNHEY and SVGEGT. This CDR3 has 13 residues.